A single sample gave rise to the 9 T cell receptor beta chains below, sequenced in a study of blood T cell repertoires in COVID-19. Generated by immunoSEQ multiplex PCR, the TCRdb table keeps only in-frame clones and is missing some. Counted here are hundreds of thousands of clones, around 87% occurring once; the ten biggest clones make up around 1.9%. The sample comprised PBMCs or T cells enriched from blood (not recorded which). These receptors came from a man aged 40-49 years in a cohort exposed to, infected with or recovered from COVID-19 (not recorded which).

V gene TRBV29-1 combines with J gene TRBJ2-3; D perhaps matches TRBD2 (6 bases). The V and J ends lost 3 bases and 4 bases respectively, with 20 bases between them. The CDR3 totals 16 residues. CDR1 SQVTM and CDR2 ANQGSEA come from the germline V gene. The CDR3 DNA reads TGCAGCGTTGACGGGTACCGCGGGATGCCGGCAGATACGCAGTATTTT. It specifies CSVDGYRGMPADTQYF.

CDR3 loop: CSVAGSGLELFF. The CDR3 bases are TGCAGCGTTGCCGGTTCAGGGTTGGAGTTGTTTTTT. The J gene is TRBJ1-4, the V gene TRBV29-1; D might be TRBD1 (5 bases). CDR1 SQVTM and CDR2 ANQGSEA come from the germline V gene. V lost 4 bases, J lost 15 bases, and 18 bases lay in between. This CDR3 is built from 12 residues.

This chain joins TRBV11-2 and TRBJ2-5; maybe TRBD1 (5 bases). The CDR3 contains 16 residues. The germline V gene has CDR1 SGHAT and CDR2 FQNNGV. The V and J ends lost 5 bases and 3 bases respectively, with 19 bases between them. The CDR3 DNA sequence: TGTGCCAGCAGCCTCAGGACAACCGGCAGAGAAGAGACCCAGTACTTC. The encoded protein is CASSLRTTGREETQYF.

The table lists this clone with a count of one. The chain has TRBV11-2 and TRBJ1-1; 7 bases agree with TRBD1. Losses at the gene ends were 4 bases for V and 5 bases for J; bases not matched to a gene: 10. The germline V gene has CDR1 SGHAT and CDR2 FQNNGV. The length of the CDR3 is 15 residues. As DNA, the CDR3 is TGTGCCAGCAGCTCTCCGGGCACAGGGGCAACTGAAGCTTTCTTT. It yields the protein CASSSPGTGATEAFF.

The gene calls are TRBV11-2 and TRBJ2-7; 9 nucleotides align to TRBD2. CDR1 is SGHAT and CDR2 is FQNNGV in the germline V gene. The CDR3 has 14 residues. With V trimmed by 1 base and J by 3 bases, 1 base remained unmatched. The CDR3 coding sequence is TGTGCCAGCAGCTTAGGCGGGAGGGTCTACGAGCAGTACTTC. Its translation: CASSLGGRVYEQYF. Full variable domain (outside the CDR3, taken from reference TRBV11-2 and TRBJ2-7): EAGVAQSPRYKIIEKRQSVAFWCNPISGHATLYWYQQILGQGPKLLIQFQNNGVVDDSQLPKDRFSAERLKGVDSTLKIQPAKLEDSAVYLCASSLGGRVYEQYFGPGTRLTVT.

The rearrangement uses TRBV10-2 and TRBJ1-1, with D maybe TRBD1 (6 bases). The CDR3 is 14 amino acids. V lost 6 bases and J lost 3, with 14 bases in between. Germline-derived CDR1 and CDR2 are WSHSY and SAAADI. CDR3 nucleotides: TGCGCCAGCAGCCCGGGACATAAATACACTGAAGCTTTCTTT. Its translation is CASSPGHKYTEAFF.

This clone showed up just a few times. The rearrangement joins TRBV5-4 to TRBJ1-1; TRBD1 is a possible D gene (5 bases). V dropped 0 bases and J dropped 5 bases, with 17 bases sitting between them. The germline gives CDR1 SGHNT, CDR2 YYREEE (reference sequence). The CDR3 consists of 16 residues. CDR3: CASSLVRGTWGTEAFF. The CDR3 DNA reads as TGTGCCAGCAGCTTGGTGCGGGGGACTTGGGGGACTGAAGCTTTCTTT.

CDR3 sequence reads: CASSPRGNSNQPQHF. DNA of the CDR3: TGTGCCAGCAGTCCCCGGGGGAATAGCAATCAGCCCCAGCATTTT. The chain uses TRBV27 and TRBJ1-5; perhaps TRBD1 as D (5 bases). CDR3 length: 15 amino acids. V was cut by 5 bases and J by 0 bases, with 11 bases left in between. In germline, CDR1 is MNHEY, CDR2 SMNVEV (reference sequence).

The chain recombines TRBV27 with TRBJ1-1, with D tentatively TRBD1 (5 bases). With 6 bases removed from V and 0 bases from J, the gap between germline ends came to 23 bases. The length of the CDR3 is 18 residues. Germline loops: CDR1 MNHEY, CDR2 SMNVEV (reference sequence). The CDR3 sequence: CASRSAGTKAVLNTEAFF. The CDR3 nucleotides read TGTGCCAGCAGATCCGCCGGGACTAAGGCGGTTTTGAACACTGAAGCTTTCTTT.